This T cell receptor (beta chain) was found in a study of post-analysis software for immune sequencing data. Study-wide context: As for disease course, relapsing-remitting, secondary progressive and progressive-relapsing multiple sclerosis were all included. Study-wide results and caveats: Significantly decreased normalized Chao1 diversity was recorded for multiple sclerosis patients relative to controls. Compared with controls, patients had more of about 5 TRBV segments, including TRBV5-6, TRBV5-1 and TRBV20-1. F measure showed strong co-clustering of same-batch samples.

Details on this clonotype: What it binds is unknown.

Unique molecular identifiers were present in the TCR beta cDNA libraries. It was from roughly 1 to 10 million T cells that about 500,000 cDNA molecules came. TCRdb re-called the PCR reads with MiXCR, one entry per CDR3 protein. This table has hundreds of thousands of distinct CDR3 sequences, approximately 59% appearing once. Trimming removed 0 bases from V and 8 bases from J, with 13 bases in between. CDR3 size: 13 residues. Germline-derived CDR1 and CDR2 are SQVTM and ANQGSEA. This sequence originates from a girl between 2 and 10 years old with multiple sclerosis. V and J are TRBV29-1 and TRBJ1-2; D possibly corresponds to TRBD1 (5 bases). Source material: blood. CDR3 region: CSVEDWQGYGYTF. The CDR3 nucleotides are TGCAGCGTTGAAGACTGGCAGGGATACGGCTACACCTTC.